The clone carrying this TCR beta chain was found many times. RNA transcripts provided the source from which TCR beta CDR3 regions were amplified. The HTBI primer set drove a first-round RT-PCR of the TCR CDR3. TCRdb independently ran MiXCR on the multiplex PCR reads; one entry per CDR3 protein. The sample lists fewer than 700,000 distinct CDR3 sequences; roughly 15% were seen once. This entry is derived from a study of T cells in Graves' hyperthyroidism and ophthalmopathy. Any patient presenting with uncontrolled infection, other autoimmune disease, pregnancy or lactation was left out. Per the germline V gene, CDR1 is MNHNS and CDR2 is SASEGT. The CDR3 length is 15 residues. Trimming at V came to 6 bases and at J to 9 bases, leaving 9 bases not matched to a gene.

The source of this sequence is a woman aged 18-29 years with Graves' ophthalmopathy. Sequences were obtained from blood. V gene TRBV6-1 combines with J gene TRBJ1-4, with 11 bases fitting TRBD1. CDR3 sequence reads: CASRAAGTGGQKLFF. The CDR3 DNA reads TGTGCCAGCAGAGCCGCCGGGACAGGGGGTCAAAAACTGTTTTTT.